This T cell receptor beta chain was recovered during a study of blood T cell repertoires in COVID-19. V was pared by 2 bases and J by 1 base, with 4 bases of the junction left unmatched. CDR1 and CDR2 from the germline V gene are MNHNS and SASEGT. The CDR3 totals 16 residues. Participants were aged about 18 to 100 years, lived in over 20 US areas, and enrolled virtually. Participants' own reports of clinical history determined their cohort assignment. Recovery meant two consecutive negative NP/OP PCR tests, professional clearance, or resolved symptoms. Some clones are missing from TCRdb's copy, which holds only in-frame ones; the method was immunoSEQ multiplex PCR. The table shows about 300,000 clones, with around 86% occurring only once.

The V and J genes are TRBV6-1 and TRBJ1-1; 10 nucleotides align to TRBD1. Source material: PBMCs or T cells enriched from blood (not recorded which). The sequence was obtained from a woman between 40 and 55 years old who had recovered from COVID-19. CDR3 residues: CASSERQGARNTEAFF. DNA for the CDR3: TGTGCCAGCAGTGAAAGACAGGGGGCGAGGAACACTGAAGCTTTCTTT.